This TCR beta chain appears in the sequencing data of a study of blood T cell repertoires in COVID-19 (dated by TCRdb to 2018 to 2021). Some background on the complete study: Collaborator samples came from the United States, Italy and Spain and covered acute and convalescent phases of COVID-19. The prospective study material was composed of cDNA or gDNA derived from T cells, B-cell-depleted T cells, or PBMCs. Subjects who had been exposed to COVID-19, were actively infected with it, or had recovered from it provided the deeply sampled blood TCRbeta repertoires that made up the dataset. The repertoires were released in a freely available public database meant as a resource for research on the immune response to SARS-CoV-2. Samples were obtained from the ongoing ImmuneRACE study (first 160 participants) and from over 1,000 subjects provided by 6 global collaborators. The sample metadata nearly always contained a de-identified subject ID, COVID-19 status, age in years and sex. Where HLA class I and class II types were available, the types were taken from metadata supplied by the sample provider, not from assay-based typing.

Collaborating institutions collected whole blood in K2EDTA tubes following their own protocols. For TCRbeta analysis, collaborators shipped samples as frozen whole blood, isolated PBMCs, or DNA extracted from either of those sample types. Worth noting for this clone: Its target antigen remains unknown. No base quality information exists; no much larger clone differs at one position. Additional DNA sequences in this sample encode the identical CDR3.

Results the study describes overall, beyond this receptor: Clinical and demographic metadata were provided uncurated, with the amount varying by source and participant.

The immunoSEQ Assay, a bias-controlled multiplex PCR, was used to amplify TCRbeta CDR3 regions from genomic DNA. In the original analysis: Nucleated cell counts per sample were estimated from amplification of reference gene primers within the assay. Sequence reads were collapsed and filtered to measure the absolute abundance of every unique TCRbeta CDR3 rearrangement. For each sample, productive Simpson clonality was calculated by taking the square root of Simpson's diversity index across productive rearrangements. TCRdb limited this immuneACCESS table to in-frame rearrangements with V and J called. A share of clones is missing; checked studies link under half to unresolved V genes, and the rest is unexplained. For V, J and clone size, that table is used; D and trimming come from the DNA. The sample data list 100,000 to 150,000 clones, and around two thirds of these were observed just once. The ten largest clones add up to roughly 2% of the sample.

Clipping removes 1 base from V and 3 bases from J, with 0 as the unmatched junction base count. Looking up the germline V gene (reference sequence) yields CDR1 LNHDA and CDR2 SQIVND. From the cysteine up to the phenylalanine, the CDR3 has a length of 13 residues. Solely the CDR3 DNA is kept, with 39 bases framed from the first base. Sequencing was carried out using peripheral blood. Rearrangement joined TRBV19 to TRBJ2-7, with 7 junctional bases fitting TRBD1. The clonotype comes from a woman between 65 and 79 years old with acute or convalescent COVID-19. CDR3 region: CASSIAGGYEQYF. Here is the DNA: TGTGCCAGTAGTATAGCAGGGGGCTACGAGCAGTACTTC.